These 14 T cell receptor beta chains share one sample of origin, sequenced in a study of PD-L1 blockade in urothelial cancer. The repertoire was sequenced with immunoSEQ multiplex PCR; TCRdb's copy has only in-frame clones and lacks some. The sample lists approximately 100,000 clones; around 82% were seen once. Sequencing used PBMCs, obtained around atezolizumab (anti-PD-L1) treatment. The receptors here all came from a man aged 50-60 years with urothelial cancer.

The V and J genes are TRBV7-2 and TRBJ2-3; D gene uncertain. Germline V gene data show CDR1 as SGHTA and CDR2 as FQGNSA. The CDR3 is 12 amino acids. V shed 3 bases and J shed 6 bases, with 7 bases lying between them. CDR3 sequence reads: CASSLAADTQYF. As DNA, the CDR3 is TGTGCCAGCAGCTTGGCAGCGGATACGCAGTATTTT.

The chain is built from TRBV11-3 and TRBJ2-7; a weak D match, TRBD2 (5 bases). The CDR3 runs to 14 residues. The ends were cut back, 1 base at V and 2 bases at J, with 9 bases in the middle. The germline gives CDR1 SGHNT, CDR2 YENEEA. This CDR3 is CASSLGGDAYEQYF. CDR3 coding DNA: TGTGCCAGCAGCTTAGGGGGAGATGCCTACGAGCAGTACTTC.

CDR3 DNA sequence: TGTGCCAGCTCACCACTAGGGACTAGCGGGACCCGAACCAAAAACATTCAGTACTTC. Its translation is CASSPLGTSGTRTKNIQYF. This rearrangement joins TRBV18 to TRBJ2-4, with 13 positions matching TRBD2. CDR3 length: 19 residues. In germline, CDR1 is KGHSH, CDR2 LQKENI. With V trimmed by 1 base and J by 2 bases, 8 bases remained unmatched.

This clone was recorded a few times. This CDR3 is CSASTGTLEAFF. In nucleotides, the CDR3 is TGCAGCGCCTCGACAGGGACACTGGAAGCTTTCTTT. The V gene is TRBV29-1, the J gene TRBJ1-1, with TRBD1 matching 7 bases. CDR3 length equals 12 residues. V dropped 7 bases and J dropped 8; count of bases not matched to a gene: 10. CDR1 and CDR2 (germline): SQVTM, ANQGSEA.

The rearrangement uses TRBV5-1 and TRBJ2-1; TRBD1 might be the D (5 bases). The germline V gene encodes CDR1 SGHRS and CDR2 YFSETQ. The V and J ends lost 0 bases and 9 bases respectively, with 13 bases between them. The length of the CDR3 is 14 residues. The CDR3 bases are TGCGCCAGCAGCTTGGAGGTCGCTAGGGGTGAGCAGTTCTTC. It specifies CASSLEVARGEQFF.

The V gene is TRBV18, the J gene TRBJ1-5, with TRBD1 matching over 8 bases. V shed 3 bases, J shed 2 bases, and the junction held 0 bases outside the gene matches. The germline V gene has CDR1 KGHSH and CDR2 LQKENI. The CDR3 spans 14 residues. CDR3 bases: TGTGCCAGCTCACCGACAGGGGGCAATCAGCCCCAGCATTTT. It encodes CASSPTGGNQPQHF.

The chain joins TRBV4-1 to TRBJ1-6, with TRBD1 identical over 9 bases. CDR3 length: 16 residues. Germline V gene sequence: CDR1 MGHRA, CDR2 YSYEKL. The J segment lost 9 bases and the V segment lost 3 bases, leaving 9 bases of the junction unmatched. The CDR3 loop is CASSHPLGQGFSPLHF. The CDR3 bases are TGCGCCAGCAGCCACCCTTTAGGACAGGGGTTTTCACCCCTCCACTTT.

The genes are TRBV9 and TRBJ1-2; D may be TRBD1 (6 bases). Trimming pared 3 bases from V and 7 bases from J, leaving 10 bases between. This CDR3 is built from 12 residues. CDR1 and CDR2 from the germline V gene are SGDLS and YYNGEE. The CDR3 DNA reads TGTGCCAGCAGCGCCACAGGGTTTGGCTACACCTTC. Translating it yields CASSATGFGYTF.

V is TRBV18 and J is TRBJ2-2, with D unresolved. Germline values: CDR1 KGHSH, CDR2 LQKENI. CDR3 length: 15 amino acids. Trimming shortened V by 0 bases and J by 1 base, and 6 bases separated the two germline ends. CDR3 bases: TGTGCCAGCTCACCACCTAATCTGAACACCGGGGAGCTGTTTTTT. This codes for CASSPPNLNTGELFF. Looking up the rest from reference TRBV18 and TRBJ2-2 gives the full variable domain: NAGVMQNPRHLVRRRGQEARLRCSPMKGHSHVYWYRQLPEEGLKFMVYLQKENIIDESGMPKERFSAEFPKEGPSILRIQQVVRGDSAAYFCASSPPNLNTGELFFGEGSRLTVL.

The chain uses TRBV6-1 and TRBJ2-5; TRBD1 agrees at 9 bases. V lost 6 bases and J lost 5; bases outside the gene matches: 7. The germline V gene has CDR1 MNHNS and CDR2 SASEGT. CDR3 length equals 14 residues. The CDR3 DNA sequence: TGTGCCAGCAGCTCCGGGACAGGGAGGGAGACCCAGTACTTC. It translates to CASSSGTGRETQYF.

This chain connects TRBV4-2 to TRBJ2-5; 7 bases agree with TRBD1. V lost 0 bases and J lost 1; bases outside the gene matches: 11. CDR1 LGHNA and CDR2 YNFKEQ come from the germline V gene. This CDR3 has 18 residues. In DNA form, the CDR3 reads TGTGCCAGCAGCCAAGATTTCGGGCGACAGGGACCCCAAGAGACCCAGTACTTC. The encoded protein is CASSQDFGRQGPQETQYF.

The rearrangement joins TRBV6-5 to TRBJ1-5; D ambiguous. The CDR3 runs 13 residues. Trimming shortened V by 6 bases and J by 6 bases, and 12 bases separated the two germline ends. The germline V gene encodes CDR1 MNHEY and CDR2 SVGAGI. The CDR3 DNA sequence: TGTGCCAGCAGCCCAGGTTCAGTTCAGCCCCAGCATTTT. It yields the protein CASSPGSVQPQHF.

This chain connects TRBV28 to TRBJ1-1; a possible D gene is TRBD1 (6 bases). The CDR3 loop spans 13 amino acids. Per the germline V gene, CDR1 is MDHEN and CDR2 is SYDVKM. Trimming removed 8 bases at V and 0 bases at J, with 10 bases between. CDR3 DNA: TGTGCCAGCGGGAGGGGGATGAACACTGAAGCTTTCTTT. It specifies CASGRGMNTEAFF.

The chain uses TRBV18 and TRBJ2-7; D might be TRBD1 (6 bases). The V end was cut by 1 base, the J end by 3 bases, with 16 bases between. The CDR3 loop spans 16 amino acids. Germline V lookup: CDR1 KGHSH, CDR2 LQKENI. CDR3 residues: CASSPQSRTAIYEQYF. CDR3 nucleotide sequence: TGTGCCAGCTCACCACAATCCAGGACAGCCATCTACGAGCAGTACTTC.